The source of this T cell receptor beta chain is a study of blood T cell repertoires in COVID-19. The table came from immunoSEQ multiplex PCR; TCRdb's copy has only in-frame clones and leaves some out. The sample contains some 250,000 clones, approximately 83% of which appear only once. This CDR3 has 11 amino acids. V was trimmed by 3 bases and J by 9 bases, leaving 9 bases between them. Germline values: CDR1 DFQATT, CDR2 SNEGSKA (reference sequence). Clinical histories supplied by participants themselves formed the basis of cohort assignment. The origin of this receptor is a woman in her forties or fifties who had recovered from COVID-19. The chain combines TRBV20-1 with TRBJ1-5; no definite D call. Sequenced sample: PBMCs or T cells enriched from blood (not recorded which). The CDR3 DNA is TGCAGTGCTAGCGGGAGATTGCCCCAGCATTTT. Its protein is CSASGRLPQHF.